This entry lists 5 T cell receptor beta chains sequenced from one sample in a study of T cells expressing NK-cell markers. TCRdb re-called the 5' RACE reads and shows each CDR3 protein once, DNA omitted. This repertoire comprises 6,000 to 7,500 distinct CDR3 sequences; its ten largest clones make up 55% to 80%. Sequenced sample: blood T cells: a sorted CD56 or NKG2C T cell subset, CD4+ or CD8+ T cells, or bulk PBMC T cells (not recorded which). The receptor set was obtained from a man aged 18-75 years in good health.

The CDR3 here is CASSDSIAGGPDTQYF. The V gene is TRBV6-4, the J gene TRBJ2-3; without DNA, the TCRdb call of TRBD2 cannot be checked. In germline, CDR1 is MRHNA, CDR2 SNTAGT. The CDR3 loop spans 16 amino acids.

The chain links TRBV28 to TRBJ1-3; checking the TCRdb D call of TRBD1 is not possible without DNA. The CDR3 spans 19 residues. Germline lookup yields CDR1 MDHEN and CDR2 SYDVKM. CDR3: CASSLFSGAVSFSGNTIYF.

The chain has TRBV5-1 and TRBJ2-7; the D gene TCRdb calls, TRBD1, cannot be checked with no DNA. Germline CDR1 is SGHRS and CDR2 is YFSETQ. This CDR3 region has 13 residues. This CDR3 reads CASSPDNSYEQYF.

The chain carries TRBV4-2 and TRBJ1-6. The V gene's germline CDR1 is LGHNA and CDR2 YNFKEQ. The length of the CDR3 is 15 residues. The CDR3 protein is CASSQLWRYNSPLHF.

J is TRBJ2-3 and V is TRBV7-9; the D call of TRBD1 rests on TCRdb alone, since no DNA is present to check it. The germline gives CDR1 SEHNR, CDR2 FQNEAQ (reference sequence). The CDR3 covers 14 residues. The CDR3 region is CASSSGGAPDTQYF.